This T cell receptor (beta chain) was sequenced during a study of CD8+ T cells in alopecia areata. Study-level background: Tofacitinib exposure lasted 6 to 18 months, followed by 6 months off drug.

Following extraction, RNA underwent reverse transcription to cDNA, which served as the sequencing template. The data were produced by immunoSEQ multiplex PCR, yet TCRdb's version contains in-frame clones alone and is incomplete. The sample consists of over 90,000 clones, around 84% of them appearing once. Germline V gene sequence: CDR1 SGHVS, CDR2 FNYEAQ. The CDR3 has 16 amino acids. The J segment lost 0 bases and the V segment lost 1 base, leaving 3 bases of the junction unmatched. Described treatment: oral pan-JAK inhibitor, 5-10 mg twice daily. A remark on this clone: Its antigen is unknown.

Study observations and caveats: With patients, TCR sharing proved less clear than in mice, a difference possibly related to HLA.

This rearrangement joins TRBV7-6 to TRBJ2-7, with 10 bases that match TRBD2. The specimen comprised CD8+ T cells sorted from blood, sampled between weeks 30 and 35, from a patient treated with tofacitinib. This TCR derives from a human donor with alopecia areata. The CDR3 DNA reads TGTGCCAGCAGCTTAGGCGCTAGCGGGAGCTCCTACGAGCAGTACTTC. It is translated as CASSLGASGSSYEQYF.